This TCR beta chain came from a study of T cells after yellow fever vaccination. Study at large: When fractions had low cell numbers, they were prepared with SMART-Seq v4 Ultra Low Input. General study points: Booster samples showed a return of most primary-vaccination clones (roughly 96% CD4, approximately 85% CD8). FACS-sorted repertoires could harbor abundant contaminating bulk-population clonotypes.

The CDR3 loop spans 13 amino acids. V lost 6 bases to trimming and J lost 3 bases, with 11 bases between them. On this clonotype: Its antigen is not identified.

MiXCR was run by TCRdb on the 5' RACE reads, yielding one entry per CDR3 protein. The top ten hold approximately 18% of the sample, which has roughly 340,000 distinct CDR3 sequences, roughly 8.7% seen once. The specimen was PBMCs, collected on the day of the first yellow fever vaccination. The chain joins TRBV23-1 to TRBJ2-5; D not certain. TRBV23-1 is treated as an ORF (open reading frame) with a function not yet certain. The TCR originated in a young man who received the YFV17D yellow fever vaccine. The CDR3 loop is CASRRNQEETQYF. Written as DNA, the CDR3 is TGCGCCAGCAGACGGAACCAAGAAGAGACCCAGTACTTC.